Described below is a single T cell receptor (beta chain) sequence and its context. All recovered Cohort 3 donors got two negative PCRs, got clearance, or saw symptom resolution. Data came from immunoSEQ multiplex PCR; TCRdb stores just in-frame clones and leaves some out. The table has fewer than 350,000 clones, about 85% seen once. The data belong to a study of blood T cell repertoires in COVID-19. Study as a whole: PBMCs, B-cell-depleted T cells, or T cells provided the cDNA or gDNA that made up the material.

The CDR3 is made up of 18 amino acids. J lost 0 bases, V lost 6 bases, and 4 bases had no gene match. CDR1 and CDR2 (germline): MDHEN, SYDVKM. The chain combines TRBV28 with TRBJ2-2; TRBD2 matches at 16 bases. The clonotype comes from a woman aged 45-59 years who had recovered from COVID-19. Material: PBMCs or T cells enriched from blood (not recorded which). CDR3 protein: CASSGTSGGGPNTGELFF. The CDR3 coding sequence is TGTGCCAGCAGCGGGACTAGCGGGGGGGGCCCGAACACCGGGGAGCTGTTTTTT.